What follows are 28 T cell receptor beta chains derived from one specimen sequenced in a study of blood T cells in healthy people across ages (dated by TCRdb to the mid-2010s). The library was generated by 5' RACE. A second PCR of about 6 to 11 cycles was performed with a sample-barcoded 5' primer and a J-beta primer mix. TCRdb passed the public sequencing reads through fastp at Q25 and MiXCR, retaining productive beta sequences. Every CDR3 protein is listed once, alongside the most common genes and DNA of its rows. The sample yields around 1,800,000 distinct CDR3 sequences; about two fifths were counted once. The ten top clones hold about 21% of the sample. Material: blood. These TCRs come from a human donor in good health.

The gene calls are TRBV9 and TRBJ2-3, with a tentative D call TRBD1 (7 bases). Germline V CDR1 and CDR2: SGDLS, YYNGEE. V was clipped by 3 bases and J by 8 bases, with 16 bases between them. The CDR3 covers 14 residues. This chain's CDR3 is CASSAQGTAGTQYF. DNA of the CDR3: TGTGCCAGCAGCGCCCAAGGGACAGCGGGTACGCAGTATTTT.

The chain links TRBV5-1 to TRBJ1-1, with TRBD1 identical over 10 bases. CDR1 is SGHRS, CDR2 YFSETQ, per germline. V was pared by 3 bases and J by 4 bases, with 9 bases of the junction left unmatched. This CDR3 has 16 amino acids. Here the CDR3 DNA reads TGCGCCAGCAGCTCGACAGGGGGCCCGAGGGGCACTGAAGCTTTCTTT. Its translation: CASSSTGGPRGTEAFF.

The chain combines TRBV5-1 with TRBJ2-5; tentatively, D is TRBD1 (5 bases). Deletions cut 0 bases from V and 5 bases from J, with 14 bases between. The CDR3 length is 15 residues. The V gene's germline CDR1 is SGHRS and CDR2 YFSETQ. CDR3 sequence: CASSLVVGAEETQYF. The CDR3 nucleotides read TGCGCCAGCAGCTTGGTCGTTGGGGCTGAGGAGACCCAGTACTTC.

The V gene is TRBV20-1, the J gene TRBJ2-7; 12 bases are shared with TRBD1. V gave up 4 bases and J gave up 1 base; unmatched junction bases: 8. Per germline, CDR1 DFQATT and CDR2 SNEGSKA (reference sequence). The CDR3 runs 16 residues. In DNA, the CDR3 is TGCAGTGCTAAGGTGGGACAGGGGGCTGAATCCTACGAGCAGTACTTC. Translating gives CSAKVGQGAESYEQYF.

The V and J genes are TRBV7-2 and TRBJ1-2; 12 positions match TRBD1. The CDR3 runs 15 residues. Germline CDR1 and CDR2: SGHTA and FQGNSA. The J segment lost 7 bases and the V segment lost 5 bases, leaving 8 bases of the junction unmatched. The CDR3 region has the DNA TGTGCCAGCAGCCCCCTCGGGACAGGGGGCTGTGGCTACACCTTC. This gives the protein CASSPLGTGGCGYTF. The entire variable domain, with the rest obtained from reference TRBV7-2 and TRBJ1-2, is as follows: GAGVSQSPSNKVTEKGKDVELRCDPISGHTALYWYRQSLGQGLEFLIYFQGNSAPDKSGLPSDRFSAERTGGSVSTLTIQRTQQEDSAVYLCASSPLGTGGCGYTFGSGTRLTVV.

The rearrangement uses TRBV10-3 and TRBJ1-1; 8 nucleotides agree with TRBD1. The J segment lost 4 bases and the V segment lost 1 base, leaving 5 bases of the junction unmatched. This CDR3 is built from 15 residues. Germline loops: CDR1 ENHRY, CDR2 SYGVKD. Here the CDR3 reads CAISEFRTGRTEAFF. Written as DNA, the CDR3 is TGTGCCATCAGTGAGTTCCGGACAGGGCGCACTGAAGCTTTCTTT.

This chain connects TRBV20-1 to TRBJ2-3; no reliable D call. The CDR3 loop spans 12 amino acids. V was clipped by 6 bases and J by 2 bases, with 9 bases between them. The germline gives CDR1 DFQATT, CDR2 SNEGSKA (reference sequence). The chain's CDR3 is CSAVLYTDTQYF. Here the CDR3 DNA reads TGCAGTGCCGTACTCTACACAGATACGCAGTATTTT.

This clonotype was observed a few times. The chain links TRBV30 to TRBJ1-4; D remains ambiguous. The CDR3 extends over 13 amino acids. Trimming removed 2 bases from V and 8 bases from J, with 12 bases in between. Germline CDR1 is GTSNPN and CDR2 is SVGIG (reference sequence). This CDR3 is CAWSSSLGEKLFF. CDR3 nucleotides: TGTGCCTGGAGTAGTTCGCTGGGGGAAAAACTGTTTTTT.

This clonotype came up a few times. The rearrangement joins TRBV11-3 to TRBJ2-4; D is unclear. There are 14 residues in the CDR3. The ends were cut back, 0 bases at V and 13 bases at J, with 16 bases in the middle. Germline lookup yields CDR1 SGHNT and CDR2 YENEEA. The CDR3 DNA sequence: TGTGCCAGCAGCTTAGATAGTGCCGCGCCGGAGCAGTACTTC. Translating gives CASSLDSAAPEQYF.

CDR3 in DNA: TGTGCCAGCAGTTTGTCTGCGGACGGAAACTACGAGCAGTACTTC. Encoded protein: CASSLSADGNYEQYF. The chain is built from TRBV12-3 or TRBV12-4 and TRBJ2-7; D is unresolved. Trimming took off 3 bases at V and 3 bases at J, with 15 bases between the two ends. The CDR3 runs 15 residues.

The rearrangement joins TRBV12-3 or TRBV12-4 to TRBJ1-2; D is ambiguous. The CDR3 spans 17 residues. The V and J ends lost 1 base and 0 bases respectively, with 15 bases between them. The CDR3 DNA sequence: TGTGCCAGCAGTTTAGATCCTACCCGGACGGCTAACTATGGCTACACCTTC. Protein sequence: CASSLDPTRTANYGYTF.

The chain uses TRBV3-1 and TRBJ2-7; the D gene could be TRBD1 or TRBD2 (5 bases each). The V and J ends lost 0 bases and 6 bases respectively, with 24 bases between them. The CDR3 extends over 18 amino acids. Germline CDR1 and CDR2: LGHDT and YNNKEL (reference sequence). CDR3 DNA sequence: TGTGCCAGCAGCCAAGATCCCCTCCGGGACCCCCGGGGTGGCGAGCAGTACTTC. Translated: CASSQDPLRDPRGGEQYF.

This clonotype was recorded a few times. V is TRBV7-9 and J is TRBJ1-5; the match to TRBD1 covers 7 bases. In germline, CDR1 is SEHNR, CDR2 FQNEAQ (reference sequence). The CDR3 covers 15 residues. With 5 bases clipped from V and 3 bases from J, the junction kept 7 bases outside the gene matches. Here the CDR3 reads CASSLGTDNNQPQHF. DNA for the CDR3: TGTGCCAGCAGCCTGGGGACAGACAACAATCAGCCCCAGCATTTT.

The V call is TRBV20-1, the J call TRBJ2-4; 9 nucleotides align to TRBD1. The CDR3 spans 14 residues. CDR1 DFQATT and CDR2 SNEGSKA come from the germline V gene (reference sequence). V was pared by 0 bases and J by 7 bases, with 4 bases of the junction left unmatched. The CDR3 reads CSARERTGVNIQYF. The DNA for the CDR3 is TGCAGTGCTAGAGAGAGGACAGGGGTGAACATTCAGTACTTC.

This clonotype was picked up many times. The chain is built from TRBV7-3 and TRBJ2-3, with TRBD2 matching 9 bases. Per the germline V gene, CDR1 is SGHTA and CDR2 is FQGTGA. V lost 3 bases, J lost 1 base, and 11 bases stayed unmatched. This CDR3 contains 18 residues. CDR3 sequence: CASSFDSGGPPGTDTQYF. Written as DNA, the CDR3 is TGTGCCAGCAGCTTCGATAGCGGGGGCCCCCCCGGCACAGATACGCAGTATTTT.

V usage is TRBV20-1 and J usage is TRBJ2-5, with 8 bases matching TRBD2. The J call is in doubt because the DNA end fits TRBJ2-7 better. The CDR3 consists of 15 residues. Germline loops: CDR1 DFQATT, CDR2 SNEGSKA (reference sequence). Here the CDR3 reads CSAREAGGSSYEQYF. CDR3 nucleotide sequence: TGCAGTGCTAGAGAGGCGGGGGGTTCCTCCTACGAGCAGTACTTC.

The sample holds a few counts of this clonotype. The chain links TRBV7-2 to TRBJ2-2; a weak D match, TRBD1 (6 bases). The length of the CDR3 is 15 residues. CDR1 is SGHTA, CDR2 FQGNSA, per germline. The germline V and J ends were trimmed by 1 base and 6 bases, with 12 bases remaining between them. For the CDR3, the DNA is TGTGCCAGCAGCTTAGGGGGGCGGAGCGCCGGGGAGCTGTTTTTT. The encoded protein is CASSLGGRSAGELFF.

The V and J genes are TRBV7-6 and TRBJ2-3; D not resolved. Germline values: CDR1 SGHVS, CDR2 FNYEAQ. V was pared by 3 bases and J by 4 bases, with 11 bases between. CDR3 length: 14 amino acids. The CDR3 reads CASSFGLLPDTQYF. The CDR3 region has the DNA TGTGCCAGCAGCTTTGGGCTTCTTCCAGATACGCAGTATTTT.

The V gene is TRBV5-4, the J gene TRBJ2-3, with a weak D call TRBD2 (6 bases). The CDR3 is 16 residues long. V was pared by 1 base and J by 1 base, with 13 bases between. Germline CDR1 SGHNT, CDR2 YYREEE (reference sequence). CDR3 DNA: TGTGCCAGCAGCTTGCGGTCTTGGGGGGGCACAGATACGCAGTATTTT. Translation: CASSLRSWGGTDTQYF.

The chain carries TRBV19 and TRBJ1-5; D unresolved. The CDR3 length is 12 residues. The V end was cut by 3 bases, the J end by 6 bases, with 6 bases between. In germline, CDR1 is LNHDA, CDR2 SQIVND (reference sequence). CDR3 bases: TGTGCCAGTAGTATGGGCCCTCAGCCCCAGCATTTT. It translates to CASSMGPQPQHF.

The chain links TRBV20-1 to TRBJ1-6, with a weak D call TRBD1 (6 bases). Trimming left V 6 bases short and J 13 bases short, with 19 bases between. The CDR3 covers 13 residues. Per the germline V gene, CDR1 is DFQATT and CDR2 is SNEGSKA (reference sequence). CDR3 amino acids: CSAGRGRRGPLHF. CDR3 coding DNA: TGCAGTGCAGGCAGGGGACGGAGGGGGCCCCTCCACTTT.

This chain connects TRBV7-2 to TRBJ1-5; 11 nucleotides line up with TRBD1. The CDR3 contains 14 residues. Germline CDR1 is SGHTA and CDR2 is FQGNSA. After removal of 8 bases from V and 7 bases from J, the junction contained 7 bases not matched to a gene. The CDR3: CASAPGTGGQPQHF. The CDR3 DNA reads TGTGCCAGCGCCCCCGGGACAGGGGGACAGCCCCAGCATTTT.

This clonotype has a handful of counts. This chain joins TRBV20-1 and TRBJ1-2; possibly TRBD1 for D (5 bases). V was pared by 0 bases and J by 4 bases, with 9 bases between. The CDR3 contains 13 residues. The germline CDR1 and CDR2 sequences are DFQATT and SNEGSKA (reference sequence). CDR3 nucleotide sequence: TGCAGTGCTAGAGACCCAGGGAGCTATGGCTACACCTTC. The encoded protein is CSARDPGSYGYTF.

This chain joins TRBV20-1 and TRBJ2-7, with a tentative D call TRBD1 (6 bases). Germline loops: CDR1 DFQATT, CDR2 SNEGSKA (reference sequence). This CDR3 contains 14 residues. V gave up 6 bases and J gave up 2 bases, with 17 bases separating them. The CDR3 DNA reads as TGCAGTGCACCCGACAGGCGGGTGCCCTACGAGCAGTACTTC. It specifies CSAPDRRVPYEQYF.

The sample holds a few counts of this clonotype. V and J are TRBV28 and TRBJ2-1, with D maybe TRBD2 (7 bases). Germline V gene lookup returns CDR1 MDHEN and CDR2 SYDVKM. The CDR3 loop spans 15 amino acids. Trimming took off 7 bases at V and 0 bases at J, with 13 bases between the two ends. DNA for the CDR3: TGTGCCAGCACCGAACGGGGGGCCTCCTACAATGAGCAGTTCTTC. It specifies CASTERGASYNEQFF.

V and J are TRBV27 and TRBJ1-2; TRBD1 is a possible D gene (5 bases). This CDR3 region has 14 residues. Germline CDR1 MNHEY, CDR2 SMNVEV (reference sequence). V was cut by 6 bases and J by 4 bases, with 15 bases left in between. The chain's CDR3 is CASREAGQIYGYTF. CDR3 bases: TGTGCCAGCAGGGAAGCGGGGCAGATCTATGGCTACACCTTC.

The V gene is TRBV25-1, the J gene TRBJ2-7; 9 nucleotides align to TRBD1. Trimming cost V 3 bases and J 6 bases; bases outside gene matches: 12. The CDR3 has 16 residues. CDR1 and CDR2 from the germline V gene are MGHDK and SYGVNS. The CDR3 nucleotides read TGTGCCAGCAGTGAGCATCTTAGGACAGGGGACAGCGAGCAGTACTTC. Its protein product is CASSEHLRTGDSEQYF.

In this sample, this clonotype turned up once. The chain joins TRBV20-1 to TRBJ2-1, with D unclear. Trimming shortened V by 1 base and J by 0 bases, and 16 bases separated the two germline ends. Germline V gene sequence: CDR1 DFQATT, CDR2 SNEGSKA (reference sequence). The CDR3 covers 17 residues. The CDR3 sequence is CSARVLVAQSSYNEQFF. In DNA form, the CDR3 reads TGCAGTGCTAGAGTGCTCGTAGCTCAGAGCTCCTACAATGAGCAGTTCTTC.